The next 2 T cell receptor beta chains were all read from a single sample in a study of response to subunit inactivated influenza vaccine. TCRdb reprocessed the RT-PCR reads via MiXCR and lists one record per CDR3 protein. The sample carries about 650,000 distinct CDR3 sequences, less than 15% recorded once. This specimen was PBMCs from blood, taken 14 to 15 days before vaccination. Receptors were obtained from a man aged 50 to 59 who received an inactivated influenza vaccine.

V usage is TRBV12-3 or TRBV12-4 and J usage is TRBJ2-1; the D gene is possibly TRBD1 (6 bases). Trimming took 8 bases from V and 0 from J, leaving 17 bases between them. This CDR3 region has 16 residues. Here the CDR3 reads CASRLRGQTSYNEQFF. DNA of the CDR3: TGTGCCAGCCGCCTCAGGGGACAAACCTCCTACAATGAGCAGTTCTTC.

The V and J genes are TRBV27 and TRBJ2-1, with TRBD2 identical over 7 bases. The CDR3 sequence is 15 residues long. Trimming cost V 5 bases and J 9 bases; bases outside gene matches: 13. The germline V gene encodes CDR1 MNHEY and CDR2 SMNVEV (reference sequence). CDR3 coding DNA: TGTGCCAGCAGTGCCCGGCCTAGCGGCCGGTTTGAGCAGTTCTTC. Translation gives CASSARPSGRFEQFF.